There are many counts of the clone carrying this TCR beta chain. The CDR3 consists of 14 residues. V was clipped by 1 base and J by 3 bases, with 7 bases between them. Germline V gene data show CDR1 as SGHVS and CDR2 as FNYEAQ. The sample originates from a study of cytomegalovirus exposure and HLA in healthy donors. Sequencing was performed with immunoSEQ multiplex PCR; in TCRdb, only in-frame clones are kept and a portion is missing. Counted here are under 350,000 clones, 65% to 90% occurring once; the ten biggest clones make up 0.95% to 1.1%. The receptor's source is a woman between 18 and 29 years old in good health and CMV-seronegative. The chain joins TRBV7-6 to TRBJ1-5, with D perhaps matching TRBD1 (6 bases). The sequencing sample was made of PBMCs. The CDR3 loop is CASSLDRVNQPQHF. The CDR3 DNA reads TGTGCCAGCAGCTTAGACAGGGTCAATCAGCCCCAGCATTTT.